The TCR beta chain described here comes from a study of T cell clones after liver transplantation. Study overall: Third-party-reactive TCRbeta sequences from pre-transplant mixed lymphocyte reactions served as antigen-independent comparators.

The method was immunoSEQ multiplex PCR; TCRdb's version includes in-frame clones alone and lacks a portion of them. The sample lists 95,000 to 110,000 clones, around four fifths occurring once. This clone came up a few times. Thawed unstimulated PBMCs were FACS-sorted by CD3, CD4 and CD8 into two populations. CDR3 length: 15 residues. The V segment lost 3 bases and the J segment 3 bases; nucleotides outside the gene matches: 6. Germline V gene data show CDR1 as SGHNT and CDR2 as YYREEE (reference sequence). This TCR derives from a human patient who received a liver transplant. The graft donor may account for some of the T cells. V is TRBV5-4 and J is TRBJ1-1; 9 bases are shared with TRBD1. The source was CD4+ T cells from blood, collected approximately 50 months after liver transplant. This chain's CDR3 is CASSSGDRGYTEAFF. The DNA of the CDR3 is TGTGCCAGCAGCTCGGGAGACAGGGGGTACACTGAAGCTTTCTTT.